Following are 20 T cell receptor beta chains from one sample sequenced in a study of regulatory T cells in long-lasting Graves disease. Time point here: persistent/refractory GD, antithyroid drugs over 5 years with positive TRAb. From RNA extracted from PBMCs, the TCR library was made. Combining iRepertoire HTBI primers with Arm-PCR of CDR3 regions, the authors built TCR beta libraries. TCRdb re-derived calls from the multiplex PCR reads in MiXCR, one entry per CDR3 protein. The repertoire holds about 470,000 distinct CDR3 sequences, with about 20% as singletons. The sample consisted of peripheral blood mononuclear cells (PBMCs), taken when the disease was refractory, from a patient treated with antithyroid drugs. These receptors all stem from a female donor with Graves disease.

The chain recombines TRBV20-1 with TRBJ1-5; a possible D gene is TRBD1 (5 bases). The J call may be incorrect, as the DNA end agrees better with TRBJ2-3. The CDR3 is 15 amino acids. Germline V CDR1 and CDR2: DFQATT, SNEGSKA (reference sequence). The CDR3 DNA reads TGCAGTGCTAGAGATCCGGTGGGGCGCAATCAGCCCCAGTATTTT. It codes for CSARDPVGRNQPQYF.

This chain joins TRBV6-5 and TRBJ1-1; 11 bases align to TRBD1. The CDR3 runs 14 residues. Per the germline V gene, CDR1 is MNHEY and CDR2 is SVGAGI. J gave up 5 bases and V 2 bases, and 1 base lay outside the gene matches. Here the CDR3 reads CASSYRDRGTEAFF. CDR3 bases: TGTGCCAGCAGTTACCGGGACAGGGGGACTGAAGCTTTCTTT.

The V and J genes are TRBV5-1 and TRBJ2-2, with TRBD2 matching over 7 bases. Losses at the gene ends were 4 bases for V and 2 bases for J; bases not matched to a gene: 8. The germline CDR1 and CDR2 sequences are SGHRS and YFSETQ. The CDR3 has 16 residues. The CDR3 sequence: CASSTGLTGNTGELFF. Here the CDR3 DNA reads TGCGCCAGCAGCACGGGACTAACGGGAAACACCGGGGAGCTGTTTTTT. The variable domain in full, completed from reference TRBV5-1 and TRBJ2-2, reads KAGVTQTPRYLIKTRGQQVTLSCSPISGHRSVSWYQQTPGQGLQFLFEYFSETQRNKGNFPGRFSGRQFSNSRSEMNVSTLELGDSALYLCASSTGLTGNTGELFFGEGSRLTVL.

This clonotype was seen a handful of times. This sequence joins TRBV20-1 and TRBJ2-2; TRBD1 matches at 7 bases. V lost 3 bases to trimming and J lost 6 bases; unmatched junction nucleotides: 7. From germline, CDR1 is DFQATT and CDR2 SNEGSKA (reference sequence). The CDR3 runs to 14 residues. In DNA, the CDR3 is TGCAGTGCTAGGGCCAGGGGGTATCCCGGGGAGCTGTTTTTT. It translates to CSARARGYPGELFF.

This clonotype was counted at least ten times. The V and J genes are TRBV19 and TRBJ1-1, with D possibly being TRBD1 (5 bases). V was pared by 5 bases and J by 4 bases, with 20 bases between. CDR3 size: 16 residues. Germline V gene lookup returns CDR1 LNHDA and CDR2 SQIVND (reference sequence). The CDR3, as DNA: TGTGCCAGTAGTGACGGGCAGGGAGCCCTGATCACTGAAGCTTTCTTT. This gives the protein CASSDGQGALITEAFF.

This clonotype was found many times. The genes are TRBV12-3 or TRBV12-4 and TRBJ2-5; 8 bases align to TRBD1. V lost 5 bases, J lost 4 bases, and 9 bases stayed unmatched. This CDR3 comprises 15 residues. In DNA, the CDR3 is TGTGCCAGCAGTCGTGACAGGGGCATCCGAGAGACCCAGTACTTC. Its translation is CASSRDRGIRETQYF.

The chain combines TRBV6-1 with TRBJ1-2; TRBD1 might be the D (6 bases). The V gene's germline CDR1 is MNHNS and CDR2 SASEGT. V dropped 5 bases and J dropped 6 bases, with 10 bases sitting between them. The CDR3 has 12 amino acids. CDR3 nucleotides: TGTGCCAGCAGTACTCACAGGGATGGCTACACCTTC. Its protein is CASSTHRDGYTF.

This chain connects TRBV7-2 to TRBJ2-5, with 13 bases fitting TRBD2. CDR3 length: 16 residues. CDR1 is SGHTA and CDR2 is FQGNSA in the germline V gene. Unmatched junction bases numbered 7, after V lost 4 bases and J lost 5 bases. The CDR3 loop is CASSSPLAGGRETQYF. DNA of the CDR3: TGTGCCAGCAGCTCCCCACTAGCGGGGGGGCGGGAGACCCAGTACTTC.

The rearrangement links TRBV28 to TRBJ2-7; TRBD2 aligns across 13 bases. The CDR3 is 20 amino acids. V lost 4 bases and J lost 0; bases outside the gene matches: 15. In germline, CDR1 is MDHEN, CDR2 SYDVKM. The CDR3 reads CASSYAGAGLAGPSSYEQYF. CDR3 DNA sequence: TGTGCCAGCAGTTATGCGGGGGCGGGACTAGCGGGACCGAGCTCCTACGAGCAGTACTTC.

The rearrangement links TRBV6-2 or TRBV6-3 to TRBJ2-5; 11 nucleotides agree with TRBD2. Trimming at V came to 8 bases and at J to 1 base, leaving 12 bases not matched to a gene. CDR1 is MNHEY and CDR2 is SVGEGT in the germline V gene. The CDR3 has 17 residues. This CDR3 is CASSSGLAGTTQETQYF. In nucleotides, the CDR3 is TGTGCCAGCTCATCTGGACTAGCGGGTACTACCCAAGAGACCCAGTACTTC.

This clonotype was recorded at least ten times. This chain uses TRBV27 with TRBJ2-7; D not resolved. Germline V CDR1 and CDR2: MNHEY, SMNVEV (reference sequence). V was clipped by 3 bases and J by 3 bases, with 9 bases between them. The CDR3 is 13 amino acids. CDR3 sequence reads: CASSLNRFYEQYF. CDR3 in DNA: TGTGCCAGCAGTTTGAACCGCTTCTACGAGCAGTACTTC.

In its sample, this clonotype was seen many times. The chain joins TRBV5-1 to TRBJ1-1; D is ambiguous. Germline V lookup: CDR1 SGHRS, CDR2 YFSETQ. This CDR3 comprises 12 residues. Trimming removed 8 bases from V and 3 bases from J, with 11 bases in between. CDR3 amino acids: CASLGDHTEAFF. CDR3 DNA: TGCGCCAGTCTCGGCGATCACACTGAAGCTTTCTTT.

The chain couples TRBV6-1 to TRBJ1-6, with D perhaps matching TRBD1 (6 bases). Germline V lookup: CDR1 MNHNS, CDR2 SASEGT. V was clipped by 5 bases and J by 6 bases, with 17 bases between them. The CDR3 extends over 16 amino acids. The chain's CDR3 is CASSQRTASRNSPLHF. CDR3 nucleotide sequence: TGTGCCAGCAGTCAACGGACAGCGTCTCGTAATTCACCCCTCCACTTT.

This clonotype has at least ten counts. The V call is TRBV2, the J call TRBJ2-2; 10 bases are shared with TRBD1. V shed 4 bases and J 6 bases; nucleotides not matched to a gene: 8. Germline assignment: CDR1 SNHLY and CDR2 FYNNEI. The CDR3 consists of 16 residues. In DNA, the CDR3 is TGTGCCAGCAGTGTAGGAGGCGGACAGGGGGCCGGGGAGCTGTTTTTT. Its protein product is CASSVGGGQGAGELFF.

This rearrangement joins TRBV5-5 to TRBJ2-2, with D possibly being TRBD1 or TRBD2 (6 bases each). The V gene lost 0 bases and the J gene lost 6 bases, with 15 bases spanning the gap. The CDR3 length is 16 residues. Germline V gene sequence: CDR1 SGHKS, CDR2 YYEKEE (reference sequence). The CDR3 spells CASSLEGPGEAGELFF. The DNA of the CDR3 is TGTGCCAGCAGCTTGGAAGGTCCAGGGGAGGCCGGGGAGCTGTTTTTT.

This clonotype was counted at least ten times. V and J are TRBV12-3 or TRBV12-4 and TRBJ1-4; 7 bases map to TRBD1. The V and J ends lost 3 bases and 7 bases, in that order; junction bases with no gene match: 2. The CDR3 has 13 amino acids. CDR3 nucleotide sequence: TGTGCCAGCAGTTTCCCAGGGGGTGAAAAACTGTTTTTT. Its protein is CASSFPGGEKLFF.

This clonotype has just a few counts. Here the CDR3 DNA reads TGTGCCAGCAGTTCCGACCCGCAGAGTTATACTGAAGCTTTCTTT. This encodes CASSSDPQSYTEAFF. The chain couples TRBV28 to TRBJ1-1; unclear D gene. Germline values: CDR1 MDHEN, CDR2 SYDVKM. V lost 4 bases and J lost 5, with 17 bases in between. The CDR3 runs 15 residues.

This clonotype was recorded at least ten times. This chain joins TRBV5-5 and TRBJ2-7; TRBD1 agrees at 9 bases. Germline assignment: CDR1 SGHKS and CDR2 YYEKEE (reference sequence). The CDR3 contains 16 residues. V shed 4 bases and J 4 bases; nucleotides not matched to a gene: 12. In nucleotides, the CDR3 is TGTGCCAGCAGCCCACACTCGGGGACAGGGCTTTACGAGCAGTACTTC. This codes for CASSPHSGTGLYEQYF.

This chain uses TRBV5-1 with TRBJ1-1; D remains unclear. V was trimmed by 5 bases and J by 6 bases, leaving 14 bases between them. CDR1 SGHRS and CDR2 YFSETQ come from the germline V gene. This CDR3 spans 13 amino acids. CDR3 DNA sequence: TGCGCCAGCAGTTTCTCTCCGTCTTCTGAAGCTTTCTTT. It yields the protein CASSFSPSSEAFF.

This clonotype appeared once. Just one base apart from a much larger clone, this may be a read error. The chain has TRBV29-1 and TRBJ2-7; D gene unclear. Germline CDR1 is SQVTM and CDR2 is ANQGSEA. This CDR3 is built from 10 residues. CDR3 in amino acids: CSVVADERYF. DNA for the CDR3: TGCAGCGTTGTGGCTGACGAGCGGTACTTC.